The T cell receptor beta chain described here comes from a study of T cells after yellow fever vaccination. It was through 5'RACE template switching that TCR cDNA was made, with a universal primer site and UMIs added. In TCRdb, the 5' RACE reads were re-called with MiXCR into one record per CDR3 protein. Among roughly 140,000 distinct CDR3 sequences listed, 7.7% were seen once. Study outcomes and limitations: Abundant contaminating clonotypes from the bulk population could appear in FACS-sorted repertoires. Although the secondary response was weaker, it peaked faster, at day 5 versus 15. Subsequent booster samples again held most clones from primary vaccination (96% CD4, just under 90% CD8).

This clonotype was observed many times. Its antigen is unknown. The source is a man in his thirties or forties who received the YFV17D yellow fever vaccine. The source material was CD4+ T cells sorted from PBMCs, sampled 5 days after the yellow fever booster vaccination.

The CDR3 loop reads CASRLDRVSNQPQHF. The CDR3 DNA is TGTGCCAGCAGACTCGACAGGGTATCAAATCAGCCCCAGCATTTT. V usage is TRBV6-5 and J usage is TRBJ1-5; 7 positions agree with TRBD1. Germline CDR1 reads MNHEY; CDR2 reads SVGAGI. With V trimmed by 6 bases and J by 4 bases, 9 bases remained unmatched. The CDR3 totals 15 residues.